Here is one T cell receptor beta chain with its context. This entry comes from a study of T cell changes during pregnancy in multiple sclerosis. With 6 bases clipped from V and 12 bases from J, the junction kept 22 bases outside the gene matches. CDR1 and CDR2 from the germline V gene are MDHEN and SYDVKM. CDR3 length: 16 residues. The protocol was immunoSEQ multiplex PCR, while the TCRdb copy is restricted to in-frame clones and leaves out a portion. The sample has about 120,000 clones; under 95% are singletons. The origin of this receptor is a female donor with multiple sclerosis, enrolled in a pregnancy study. Source: peripheral blood, taken before pregnancy. The chain joins TRBV28 to TRBJ2-7, with 8 bases lining up with TRBD1. CDR3 DNA sequence: TGTGCCAGCAGGCACACCTCGGTGACAGGGGAGGTTTATAGGTACTTC. Its protein is CASRHTSVTGEVYRYF.